The rows below give T cell receptor beta chains drawn from one sample of a study of cytomegalovirus exposure and HLA in healthy donors. Assay: immunoSEQ multiplex PCR; the TCRdb copy retains only in-frame clones and omits some. The data show approximately 170,000 clones, 70% to 90% seen once. The sample consisted of PBMCs. The receptors were sampled from a man aged 25 to 45 in good health and CMV-seropositive. Each CDR3 is given with its conserved first and last residue. A D gene is named only where the DNA matches it firmly. The listing skips clone size in some rows; elsewhere it reads once, few, many or a size class.

clone_size,j_call,d_call,v_call,cdr3_nt,cdr3_aa
.,TRBJ2-3,.,TRBV7-9,TGTGCCAGCAGCCCCTCTAGCGAGGTAGATACGCAGTATTTT,CASSPSSEVDTQYF
.,TRBJ2-7,TRBD2,TRBV7-2,TGTGCCAGCAGCGTTACTAGCGGATCTTCCTACGAGCAGTACTTC,CASSVTSGSSYEQYF
.,TRBJ2-5,.,TRBV7-2,TGTGCCAGCAGCTTAGCTCTGGGGGCAGGGAGAGAGACCCAGTACTTC,CASSLALGAGRETQYF
.,TRBJ2-1,TRBD2,TRBV2,TGTGCCAGCAGTGACGCGGTCTGGGCGGGAGGCGGGGAGCAGTTCTTC,CASSDAVWAGGGEQFF
.,TRBJ2-1,.,TRBV9,TGTGCCAGCAGCGTAGACCTCACCGGAGGGGAGCAGTTCTTC,CASSVDLTGGEQFF
.,TRBJ2-1,TRBD2,TRBV19,TGTGCCAGTACATGGACTAGCGGGAGCAATGAGCAGTTCTTC,CASTWTSGSNEQFF
.,TRBJ2-2,TRBD2,TRBV11-3,TGTGCCAGCAGCCCCGGGACTAGCGCCCCTAGGCTGTTTTTT,CASSPGTSAPRLFF
once,TRBJ2-3,TRBD2,TRBV5-5,TGTGCCAGCAGCTTCGGTTCGGCCCGCGGGGGTAAAAGCACAGATACGCAGTATTTT,CASSFGSARGGKSTDTQYF
.,TRBJ1-1,TRBD1,TRBV18,TGTGCCAGCTCCCCGACAGGGCCCACTGAAGCTTTCTTT,CASSPTGPTEAFF
.,TRBJ2-5,.,TRBV2,TGTGCCAGCAGTGAAGTGGGGGCAGAACAAGAGACCCAGTACTTC,CASSEVGAEQETQYF
.,TRBJ1-2,TRBD1,TRBV28,TGTGCCAGCAGTACCGGACAGGGGACTAGGGGTTCCTTC,CASSTGQGTRGSF
.,TRBJ2-7,.,TRBV13,TGTGCCAGCAGCTTAGGTGGGAGCGACGAGCAGTACTTC,CASSLGGSDEQYF
.,TRBJ2-1,.,TRBV19,TGTGCCAGTAGTCCTCCCGGGGGTGATGAGCAGTTCTTC,CASSPPGGDEQFF
.,TRBJ2-2,TRBD2,TRBV9,TGTGCCAGCAGCGCCGTAGCGGGCCCGAACACCGGGGAGCTGTTTTTT,CASSAVAGPNTGELFF
.,TRBJ2-1,.,TRBV9,TGTGCCAGCAGCGGGAGGAATGAGCAGTTCTTC,CASSGRNEQFF
.,TRBJ1-4,TRBD1,TRBV19,TGTGCCAGTAGTACCGGGGACAGCCTAAATGAAAAACTGTTTTTT,CASSTGDSLNEKLFF
.,TRBJ2-4,.,TRBV19,TGTGCCAGTGGTGCGGGAACCCTAGCCAAAAACATTCAGTACTTC,CASGAGTLAKNIQYF
.,TRBJ1-2,.,TRBV10-2,TGCGCCAGCAGTGCCCTCGGAGGGGCTGATGGCTACACCTTC,CASSALGGADGYTF
.,TRBJ2-7,.,TRBV2,TGTGCCAGCAGTGATGCGACCCGGGTCTACGAGCAGTACTTC,CASSDATRVYEQYF
.,TRBJ1-4,.,TRBV4-3,TGCGCCAGCAGCCAAGAGGGAGCAACTAATGAAAAACTGTTTTTT,CASSQEGATNEKLFF
once,TRBJ2-2,TRBD1,TRBV9,TGTGCCAGCAGCCCTGTTACAGGGGAGCTCACCGGGGAGCTGTTTTTT,CASSPVTGELTGELFF
once,TRBJ2-7,.,TRBV29-1,TGCAGCGTTAAGGACGGGAAAGACCCCTACGAGCAGTACTTC,CSVKDGKDPYEQYF
.,TRBJ2-7,TRBD1,TRBV27,TGTGCCAGCAGTTTCGGGACAGGGGGCGCCTACGAGCAGTACTTC,CASSFGTGGAYEQYF
.,TRBJ2-2,TRBD2,TRBV7-2,TGTGCCAGCAGCTTAGGCGGGGGATTAACCGGGGAGCTGTTTTTT,CASSLGGGLTGELFF
.,TRBJ2-7,.,TRBV10-2,TGCGCCAGCAGTGAGGCCCTCCGCTCCTACGAGCAGTACTTC,CASSEALRSYEQYF
.,TRBJ2-1,TRBD2,TRBV7-8,TGTGCCAGCAGCGAATACGGGACTAGGCTTTCGAGAGAGCAGTTCTTC,CASSEYGTRLSREQFF
.,TRBJ2-5,.,TRBV7-9,TGTTCCAGCAGTCCCGTGGAGGGTGGGAAAGAGACCCAGTACTTC,CSSSPVEGGKETQYF
.,TRBJ2-1,.,TRBV4-2,TGTGCCAGCAGCCAAGTAGGGAGACAATACAATGAGCAGTTCTTC,CASSQVGRQYNEQFF
.,TRBJ1-2,.,TRBV13,TGTGCCAGCAGCTTTGGGGGCCTACAGGGCGCCTACATGCGTAAGACAGCCTCTAACTATGGCTACACCTTC,CASSFGGLQGAYMRKTASNYGYTF
once,TRBJ2-3,.,TRBV4-3,TGCGCCAGCAGCCAAGATTTCAGTCAGGGAACAGATACGCAGTATTTT,CASSQDFSQGTDTQYF
.,TRBJ2-3,.,TRBV11-2,TGTGCCAGCAGCTTAAACCTCGGGAGCACAGATACGCAGTATTTT,CASSLNLGSTDTQYF